This T cell receptor (beta chain) was sequenced in a study of T cell clonotyping in hematopoietic cell transplantation. Study-wide results and caveats: Without cell sorting, CD4 versus CD8 contributions remain unresolved.

CDR3 length equals 14 residues. Per the germline V gene, CDR1 is GTSNPN and CDR2 is SVGIG (reference sequence). V lost 0 bases and J 3 bases, leaving 11 bases between the germline ends. Generated by immunoSEQ multiplex PCR, the TCRdb table keeps only in-frame clones and is missing some. The table shows about 11,000 clones, with 35% to 50% occurring only once. About this clone itself: Its matching antigen is unknown.

This sample comprised PBMCs, obtained 30 days after allogeneic stem cell transplant. The clonotype comes from a male patient aged 45 to 59 who had an allogeneic stem cell transplant from an unrelated donor, so the T cells may come from the graft donor. Some clones in this sample may be carry-over from other donors' samples. This sequence joins TRBV30 and TRBJ1-2; possibly TRBD1 for D (6 bases). CDR3 loop: CAWSVGGAYYGYTF. The CDR3 DNA is TGTGCCTGGAGTGTTGGGGGCGCATACTATGGCTACACCTTC.